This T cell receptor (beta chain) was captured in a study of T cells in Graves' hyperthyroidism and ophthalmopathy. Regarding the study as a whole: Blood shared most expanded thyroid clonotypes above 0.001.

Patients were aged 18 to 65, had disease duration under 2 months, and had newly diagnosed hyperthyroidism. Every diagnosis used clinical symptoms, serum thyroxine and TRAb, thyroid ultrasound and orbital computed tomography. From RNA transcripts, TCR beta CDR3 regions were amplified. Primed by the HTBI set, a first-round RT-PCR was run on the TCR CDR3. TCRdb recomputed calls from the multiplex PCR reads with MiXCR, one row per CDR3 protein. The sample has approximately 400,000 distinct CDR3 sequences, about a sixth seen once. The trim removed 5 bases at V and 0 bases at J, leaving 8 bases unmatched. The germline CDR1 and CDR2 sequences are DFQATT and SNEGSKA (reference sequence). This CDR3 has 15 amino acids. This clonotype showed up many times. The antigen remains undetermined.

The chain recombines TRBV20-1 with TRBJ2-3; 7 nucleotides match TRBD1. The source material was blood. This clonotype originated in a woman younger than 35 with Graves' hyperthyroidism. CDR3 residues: CSAHTGAQSTDTQYF. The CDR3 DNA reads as TGCAGTGCTCATACAGGGGCTCAGAGCACAGATACGCAGTATTTT.